This T cell receptor beta chain was recorded in a study of blood T cell repertoires in COVID-19. Authors' data handling: For nucleated cells, counts were estimated from reference gene primer amplification. Some clones are missing from TCRdb's copy, which holds only in-frame ones; the method was immunoSEQ multiplex PCR. D and trimming come from the DNA, and the V and J calls and clone size come from that table. The repertoire consists of approximately 140,000 clones, with almost 90% occurring once and the leading ten covering about 10%. CDR1 is MNHEY, CDR2 SVGAGI, per germline. There are 15 residues in the CDR3. The ends were cut back, 6 bases at V and 0 bases at J, with 15 bases in the middle.

The receptor's source is a man in his forties or fifties with active or convalescent COVID-19. The sequencing sample was made of peripheral blood. V gene TRBV6-5 combines with J gene TRBJ2-7, with a possible D match to TRBD2 (6 bases). CDR3 sequence: CASRVAEGPSYEQYF. In DNA, the CDR3 is TGTGCCAGCAGGGTCGCGGAGGGTCCCTCCTACGAGCAGTACTTC.